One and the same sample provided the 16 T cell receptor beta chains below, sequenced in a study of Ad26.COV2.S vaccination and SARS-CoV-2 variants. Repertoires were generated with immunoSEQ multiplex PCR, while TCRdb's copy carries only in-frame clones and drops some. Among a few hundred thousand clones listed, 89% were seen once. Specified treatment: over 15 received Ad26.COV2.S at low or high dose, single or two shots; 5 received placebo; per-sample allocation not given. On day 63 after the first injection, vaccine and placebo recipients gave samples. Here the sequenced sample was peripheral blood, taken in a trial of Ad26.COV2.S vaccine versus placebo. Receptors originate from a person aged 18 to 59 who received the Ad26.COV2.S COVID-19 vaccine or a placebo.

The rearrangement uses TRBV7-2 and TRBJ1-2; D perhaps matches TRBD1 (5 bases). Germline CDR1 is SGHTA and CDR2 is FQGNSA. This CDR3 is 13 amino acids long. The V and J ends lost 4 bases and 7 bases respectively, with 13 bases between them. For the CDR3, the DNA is TGTGCCAGCAGCTCCAGGACGGGGGGTGGCTACACCTTC. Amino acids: CASSSRTGGGYTF.

DNA for the CDR3: TGCGCCAGCAGCGCGGCTAGCGGGAGCTACGAGCAGTACTTC. Translated, it gives CASSAASGSYEQYF. The chain recombines TRBV5-1 with TRBJ2-7; 10 nucleotides agree with TRBD2. With V trimmed by 4 bases and J by 3 bases, 4 bases remained unmatched. The CDR3 is 14 amino acids. Germline-derived CDR1 and CDR2 are SGHRS and YFSETQ.

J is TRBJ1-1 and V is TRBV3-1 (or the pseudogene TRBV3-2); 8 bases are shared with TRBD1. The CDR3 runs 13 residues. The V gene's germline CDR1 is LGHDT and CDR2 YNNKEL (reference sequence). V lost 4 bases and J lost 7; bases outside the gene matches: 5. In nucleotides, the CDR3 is TGTGCCAGCAGCCGGACAGGGTATCTTGAAGCTTTCTTT. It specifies CASSRTGYLEAFF.

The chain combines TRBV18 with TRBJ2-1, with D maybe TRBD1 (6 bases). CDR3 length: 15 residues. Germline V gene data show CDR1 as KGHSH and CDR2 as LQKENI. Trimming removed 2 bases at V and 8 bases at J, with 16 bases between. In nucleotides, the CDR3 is TGTGCCAGCTCACCAACAGGACAGCGAAGCGATGAGCAGTTCTTC. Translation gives CASSPTGQRSDEQFF.

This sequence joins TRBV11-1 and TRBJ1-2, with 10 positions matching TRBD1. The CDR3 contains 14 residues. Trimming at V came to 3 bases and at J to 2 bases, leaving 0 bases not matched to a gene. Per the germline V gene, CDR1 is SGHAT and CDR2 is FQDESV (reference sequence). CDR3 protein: CASSLGQGNYGYTF. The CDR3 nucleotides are TGTGCCAGCAGCTTGGGACAGGGGAACTATGGCTACACCTTC.

As DNA, the CDR3 is TGTGCCAGCACTGACAGGCGGAGCTCCTACGAGCAGTACTTC. Protein sequence: CASTDRRSSYEQYF. This sequence joins TRBV2 and TRBJ2-7; D might be TRBD1 (6 bases). CDR1 is SNHLY and CDR2 is FYNNEI in the germline V gene. Between the trimmed V and J ends, which lost 7 bases and 0 bases, there was a span of 13 bases. The CDR3 loop spans 14 amino acids.

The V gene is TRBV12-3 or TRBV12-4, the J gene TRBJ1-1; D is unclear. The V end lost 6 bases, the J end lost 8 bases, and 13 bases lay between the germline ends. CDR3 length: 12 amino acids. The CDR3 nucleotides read TGTGCCAGCAGCCACGGACGGTTAGAAGCTTTCTTT. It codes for CASSHGRLEAFF.

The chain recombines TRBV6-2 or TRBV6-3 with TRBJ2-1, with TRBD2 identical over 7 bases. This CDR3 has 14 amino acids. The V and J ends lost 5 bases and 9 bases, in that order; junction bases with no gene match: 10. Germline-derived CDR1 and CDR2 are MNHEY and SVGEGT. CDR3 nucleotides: TGTGCCAGCAGTCAACTTTCTAGGGAGGGTGAGCAGTTCTTC. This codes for CASSQLSREGEQFF.

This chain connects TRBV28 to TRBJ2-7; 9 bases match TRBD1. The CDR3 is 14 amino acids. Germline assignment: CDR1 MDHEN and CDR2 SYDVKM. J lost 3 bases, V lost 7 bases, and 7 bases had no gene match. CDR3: CASKRTGDLYEQYF. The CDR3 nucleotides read TGTGCCAGCAAAAGGACAGGGGACCTCTACGAGCAGTACTTC. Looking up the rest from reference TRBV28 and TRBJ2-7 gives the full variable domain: DVKVTQSSRYLVKRTGEKVFLECVQDMDHENMFWYRQDPGLGLRLIYFSYDVKMKEKGDIPEGYSVSREKKERFSLILESASTNQTSMYLCASKRTGDLYEQYFGPGTRLTVT.

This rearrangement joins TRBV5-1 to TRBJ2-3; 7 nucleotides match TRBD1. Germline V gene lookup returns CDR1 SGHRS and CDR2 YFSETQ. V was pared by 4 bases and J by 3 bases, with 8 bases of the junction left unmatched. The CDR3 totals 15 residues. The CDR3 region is CASSHRGLDTDTQYF. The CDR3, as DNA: TGCGCCAGCAGCCACAGGGGTCTGGATACAGATACGCAGTATTTT.

The CDR3 here is CASSSDRAGTNEKLFF. The DNA for the CDR3 is TGTGCCAGCAGTAGCGACAGGGCGGGAACTAATGAAAAACTGTTTTTT. The J gene is TRBJ1-4, the V gene TRBV28; 7 bases line up with TRBD1. This CDR3 comprises 16 residues. Unmatched junction bases numbered 7, after V lost 5 bases and J lost 1 base. Germline CDR1 and CDR2: MDHEN and SYDVKM.

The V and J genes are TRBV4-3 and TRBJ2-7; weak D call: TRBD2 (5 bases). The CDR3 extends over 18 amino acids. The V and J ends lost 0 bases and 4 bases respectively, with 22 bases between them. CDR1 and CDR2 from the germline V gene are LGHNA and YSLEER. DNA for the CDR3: TGCGCCAGCAGCCAAGAGATTGTATCCAGCGGCGGGTTTTACGAGCAGTACTTC. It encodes CASSQEIVSSGGFYEQYF.

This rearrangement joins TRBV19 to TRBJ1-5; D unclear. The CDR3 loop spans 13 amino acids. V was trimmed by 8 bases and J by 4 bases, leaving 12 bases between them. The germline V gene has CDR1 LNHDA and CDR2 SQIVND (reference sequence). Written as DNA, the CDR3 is TGTGCCAGTCGAGAGTGGAGGAATCAGCCCCAGCATTTT. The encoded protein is CASREWRNQPQHF. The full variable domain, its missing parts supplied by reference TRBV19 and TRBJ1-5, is DGGITQSPKYLFRKEGQNVTLSCEQNLNHDAMYWYRQDPGQGLRLIYYSQIVNDFQKGDIAEGYSVSREKKESFPLTVTSAQKNPTAFYLCASREWRNQPQHFGDGTRLSIL.

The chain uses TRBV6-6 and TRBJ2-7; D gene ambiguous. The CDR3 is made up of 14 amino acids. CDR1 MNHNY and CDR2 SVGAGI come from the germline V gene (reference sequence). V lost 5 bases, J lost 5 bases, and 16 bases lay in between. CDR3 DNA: TGTGCCAGCAGTCAAGCGCATTTCGAGGACGAGCAGTACTTC. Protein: CASSQAHFEDEQYF.

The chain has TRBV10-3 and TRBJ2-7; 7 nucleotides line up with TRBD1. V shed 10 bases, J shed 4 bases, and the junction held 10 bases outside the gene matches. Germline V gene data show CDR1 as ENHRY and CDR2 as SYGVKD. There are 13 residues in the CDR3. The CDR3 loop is CATADDRAYEQYF. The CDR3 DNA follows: TGTGCCACCGCGGATGACAGGGCTTACGAGCAGTACTTC.

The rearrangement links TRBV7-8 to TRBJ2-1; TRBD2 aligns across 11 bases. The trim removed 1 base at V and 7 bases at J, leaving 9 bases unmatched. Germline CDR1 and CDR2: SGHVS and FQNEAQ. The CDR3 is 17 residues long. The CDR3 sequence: CASSLGVAGGPGNEQFF. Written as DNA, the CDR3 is TGTGCCAGCAGCTTAGGTGTAGCGGGAGGGCCGGGGAATGAGCAGTTCTTC.